Listed here is a single T cell receptor (beta chain). This record comes from a study of blood T cell repertoires in COVID-19. Study-level information: Researchers got acute and convalescent COVID-19 samples from the United States, Italy and Spain. T cells, B-cell-depleted T cells, or PBMCs provided the cDNA or gDNA that served as material.

The assay was immunoSEQ multiplex PCR, and TCRdb's table has in-frame clones only and misses some. Of about 180,000 clones listed, around 79% are singletons. CDR1 and CDR2 from the germline V gene are KGHSH and LQKENI. The V segment lost 1 base and the J segment 9 bases; nucleotides outside the gene matches: 10. The length of the CDR3 is 16 residues. This clonotype was sampled from a woman in her seventies with acute or convalescent COVID-19. Sequences were obtained from peripheral blood. The V and J genes are TRBV18 and TRBJ2-3, with 10 bases matching TRBD2. The CDR3 loop reads CASSPQEAGGPDTQYF. In DNA, the CDR3 is TGTGCCAGCTCACCACAGGAAGCGGGAGGGCCCGACACGCAGTATTTT.